A selection of T cell receptor beta chains follows, all from one sample in a study of cytomegalovirus exposure and HLA in healthy donors. Repertoires were generated with immunoSEQ multiplex PCR, while TCRdb's copy carries only in-frame clones and drops some. In the table there are approximately 200,000 clones, almost 80% of which are singletons. The sequencing sample was made of PBMCs. These receptors were collected from a man aged 18-30 years in good health and CMV-seronegative. CDR3s include the opening cysteine and the closing phenylalanine or tryptophan. The D gene is left open where the match is weak. The listing skips clone size in some rows; elsewhere it reads once, few, many or a size class.

D gene	J gene	V gene	clone size	CDR3 DNA	CDR3 protein
TRBD1	TRBJ1-5	TRBV5-5	-	TGTGCCAGCACCCTGGACAGGGCGCCCACAATGCCCCAGCATTTT	CASTLDRAPTMPQHF
TRBD2	TRBJ2-7	TRBV10-3	-	TGTGCCATCAGTGAAGACGGGAGGGCCCCCTACGAGCAGTACTTC	CAISEDGRAPYEQYF
-	TRBJ1-6	TRBV14	-	TGTGCCAGCAGCCAAAACCCCGGAGGGAACGGGTCACCCCTCCACTTT	CASSQNPGGNGSPLHF
TRBD1	TRBJ2-2	TRBV6-5	-	TGTGCCAGCCTGACAGGGATCACCGGGGAGCTGTTTTTT	CASLTGITGELFF
-	TRBJ2-3	TRBV7-8	-	TGTGCCAGCAGCTCACGACAGGCGCTTAACACAGATACGCAGTATTTT	CASSSRQALNTDTQYF
TRBD2	TRBJ2-5	TRBV30	-	TGTGCCTGGAGTGCTAGGCTAGCGGGGGCGGGGGAGACCCAGTACTTC	CAWSARLAGAGETQYF
-	TRBJ1-2	TRBV7-6	-	TGTGCCAGCAGCGACACGAACTATGGCTACACCTTC	CASSDTNYGYTF
-	TRBJ1-3	TRBV10-3	many	TGTGCCATCAGACCGAAGGGGAACCGCAACTCTGGAAACACCATATATTTT	CAIRPKGNRNSGNTIYF
-	TRBJ2-5	TRBV30	-	TGTGCCTGGAGATGGGGCTTGGCAGAGACCCAGTACTTC	CAWRWGLAETQYF
-	TRBJ1-1	TRBV6-1	-	TGTGCCAGCAGTGGGAGTTTGAACACTGAAGCTTTCTTT	CASSGSLNTEAFF
-	TRBJ2-3	TRBV11-2	-	TGTGCCAGCAGCTTACTTCCAGGACAGACAGATACGCAGTATTTT	CASSLLPGQTDTQYF
TRBD2	TRBJ2-3	TRBV5-1	-	TGCGCCAGCAGCTTGGAGGGGACTAGCCCAGCAGATACGCAGTATTTT	CASSLEGTSPADTQYF
-	TRBJ2-7	TRBV6-6	-	TGTGCCAGCAGTTACCTCCGACAGGGACTTTCCTACGAGCAGTACTTC	CASSYLRQGLSYEQYF
-	TRBJ2-5	TRBV6-6	-	TGTGCCAGCAGTTACTCGGCTCTCCAAGAGACCCAGTACTTC	CASSYSALQETQYF
-	TRBJ1-5	TRBV7-8	-	TGTGCCAGCAGCTTCGATACAGGGTCATCCAATCAGCCCCAGCATTTT	CASSFDTGSSNQPQHF
-	TRBJ1-1	TRBV11-3	-	TGTGCCAGCAGCTTAGAGGGCGAGATGAACACTGAAGCTTTCTTT	CASSLEGEMNTEAFF
TRBD1	TRBJ2-5	TRBV7-3	-	TGTGCCAGCAGCCCCGGGACAGGGGAAGAGACCCAGTACTTC	CASSPGTGEETQYF
TRBD1	TRBJ1-5	TRBV6-6	-	TGTGCCGGCGGACAGGGTCTTTCCAATCAGCCCCAGCATTTT	CAGGQGLSNQPQHF